Listed below are T cell receptor beta chains from one sample, sequenced in a study of early T cells in non-severe SARS-CoV-2 infection. Via MiXCR, TCRdb re-called the 5' RACE reads, giving one row per CDR3 protein. The sample lists 29,000 or so distinct CDR3 sequences; roughly 5.1% were seen once. Sequences were obtained from whole blood. These receptors were obtained from an adult who was a healthcare worker with PCR-confirmed SARS-CoV-2 infection or an uninfected control (not recorded which). Both conserved end residues are part of each CDR3. The D gene is left open where the match is weak. Not every row has a clone size; where given, it reads once, few, many or a size class.

d_gene	abundance	v_gene	j_gene	CDR3nt	CDR3aa
.	many	TRBV10-2	TRBJ1-2	TGCGCCAGCAGTGGGGGGTTCGACGGCTACACCTTC	CASSGGFDGYTF
TRBD1	many	TRBV27	TRBJ2-3	TGTGCCAGCAGTCCCGGGGACAGGGTTCCAGATACGCAGTATTTT	CASSPGDRVPDTQYF
TRBD2	many	TRBV12-3/TRBV12-4	TRBJ2-1	TGTGCCAGCAGAATAGCGGGAGCACACGGTGAGCAGTTCTTC	CASRIAGAHGEQFF
TRBD1	many	TRBV4-2	TRBJ2-4	TGTGCCAGCAGCCAAGGTCCGGACAGGGGGCCAAAAGGGGCCAAAAACATTCAGTACTTC	CASSQGPDRGPKGAKNIQYF
.	many	TRBV5-1	TRBJ2-3	TGCGCCAGCGCGAGGGCCCCGGGGGCAGATACGCAGTATTTT	CASARAPGADTQYF
.	many	TRBV19	TRBJ2-5	TGTGCCAGTAGTATGGGGTCTAGCTGGGGGACCCAGTACTTC	CASSMGSSWGTQYF
.	few	TRBV6-2/TRBV6-3	TRBJ1-1	TGTGCCAGCAGCTTTATCGAGAACACTGAAGCTTTCTTT	CASSFIENTEAFF
.	few	TRBV7-2	TRBJ1-5	TGTGCCAGCAGCTTAGGGGGGGTCTATCAGCCCCAGCATTTT	CASSLGGVYQPQHF
TRBD1	many	TRBV5-5	TRBJ2-3	TGTGCCAGCAGCAGACAGGGGAGCGAGGCAGATACGCAGTATTTT	CASSRQGSEADTQYF
.	.	TRBV29-1	TRBJ2-2	TGCAGCGGAGGGGACCGCCTTAACACCGGGGAGCTGTTTTTT	CSGGDRLNTGELFF
.	many	TRBV14	TRBJ2-3	TGTGCCAGCAGCCCTCTAGCGCCTCCAGATACGCAGTATTTT	CASSPLAPPDTQYF
TRBD2	few	TRBV12-5	TRBJ2-7	TGTGCTAGTGGTGCTAGCGGGAACTACGAGCAGTACTTC	CASGASGNYEQYF
.	.	TRBV6-6	TRBJ1-3	TGTGCCAGCACTATAGGACAGCCGCGCTCTGGAAACACCATATATTTT	CASTIGQPRSGNTIYF
.	many	TRBV7-2	TRBJ2-7	TGTGCCAGCAGCTCCACAGGTCCTTTAGCGAGGAGTTACGAGCAGTACTTC	CASSSTGPLARSYEQYF
TRBD1	few	TRBV6-2/TRBV6-3	TRBJ2-2	TGTGCCAGCAGTTCGGGGACAGGGGAATCCGGGGAGCTGTTTTTT	CASSSGTGESGELFF
.	many	TRBV7-2	TRBJ1-1	TGTGCCAGCAGCTTAGGACGGACCAACACTGAAGCTTTCTTT	CASSLGRTNTEAFF
.	.	TRBV6-1	TRBJ1-1	TGTGCCAGCAGTGAAGCGCTGTCGGCCAACACTGAAGCTTTCTTT	CASSEALSANTEAFF
.	many	TRBV18	TRBJ2-2	TGTGCCAGCTCACCCCCTGGATCGAACACCGGGGAGCTGTTTTTT	CASSPPGSNTGELFF
.	.	TRBV29-1	TRBJ1-2	TGCAGCTCCGTATCGTGGAACTATGGCTACACCTTC	CSSVSWNYGYTF
.	few	TRBV30	TRBJ1-2	TGTGCCTGGAGTTCGGATGGGCTTAACTATGGCTACACCTTC	CAWSSDGLNYGYTF
.	many	TRBV12-3/TRBV12-4	TRBJ2-3	TGTGCCAGCAGTTTACACAACAGGGAGACTAGCACAGATACGCAGTATTTT	CASSLHNRETSTDTQYF
TRBD1	many	TRBV25-1	TRBJ2-5	TGTGCCAGCAGTGCAGAGCCGGGACAGGGGGCGGTTGAGACCCAGTACTTC	CASSAEPGQGAVETQYF
.	few	TRBV29-1	TRBJ1-1	TGCAGCGTTGGGGAGAAGAACACTGAAGCTTTCTTT	CSVGEKNTEAFF
.	medium-sized	TRBV7-9	TRBJ2-1	TGTGCCAGCAGCCACGGGACACTTTACAATGAGCAGTTCTTC	CASSHGTLYNEQFF